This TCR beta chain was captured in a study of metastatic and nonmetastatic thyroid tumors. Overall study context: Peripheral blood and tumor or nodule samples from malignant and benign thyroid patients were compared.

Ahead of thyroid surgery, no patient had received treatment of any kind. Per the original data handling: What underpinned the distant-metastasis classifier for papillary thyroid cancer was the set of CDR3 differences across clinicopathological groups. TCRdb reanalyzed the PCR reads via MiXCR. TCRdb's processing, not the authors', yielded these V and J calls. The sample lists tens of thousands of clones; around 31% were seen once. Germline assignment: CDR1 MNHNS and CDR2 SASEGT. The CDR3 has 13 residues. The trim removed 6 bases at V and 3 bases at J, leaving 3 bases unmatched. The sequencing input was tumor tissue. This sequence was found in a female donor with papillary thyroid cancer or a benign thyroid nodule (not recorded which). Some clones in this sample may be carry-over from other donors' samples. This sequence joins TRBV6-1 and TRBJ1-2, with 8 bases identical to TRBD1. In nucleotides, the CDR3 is TGTGCCAGCAGCCCAGGGGGCGACTATGGCTACACCTTC. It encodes CASSPGGDYGYTF.